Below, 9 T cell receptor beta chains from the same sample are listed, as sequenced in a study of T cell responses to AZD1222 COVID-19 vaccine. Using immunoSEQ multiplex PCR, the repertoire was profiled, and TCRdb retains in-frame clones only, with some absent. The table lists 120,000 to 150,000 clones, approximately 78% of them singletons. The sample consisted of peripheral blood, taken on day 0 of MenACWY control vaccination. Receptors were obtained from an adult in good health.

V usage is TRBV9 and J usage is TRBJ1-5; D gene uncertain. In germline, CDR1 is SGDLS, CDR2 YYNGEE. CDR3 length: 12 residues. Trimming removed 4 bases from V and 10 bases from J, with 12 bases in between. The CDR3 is CASSRSGGPQHF. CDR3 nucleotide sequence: TGTGCCAGCAGCCGTAGTGGAGGTCCCCAGCATTTT.

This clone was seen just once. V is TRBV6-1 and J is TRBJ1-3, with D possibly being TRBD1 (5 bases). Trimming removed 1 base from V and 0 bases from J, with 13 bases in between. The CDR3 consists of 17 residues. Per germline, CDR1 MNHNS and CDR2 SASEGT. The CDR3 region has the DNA TGTGCCAGCAGTGAAGGACGGGACTACTACTCTGGAAACACCATATATTTT. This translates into CASSEGRDYYSGNTIYF.

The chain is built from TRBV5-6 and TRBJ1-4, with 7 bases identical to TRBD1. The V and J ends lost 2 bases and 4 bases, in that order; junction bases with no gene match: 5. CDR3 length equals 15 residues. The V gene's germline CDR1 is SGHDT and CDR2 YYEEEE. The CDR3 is CASSFGTEVNEKLFF. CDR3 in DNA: TGTGCCAGCAGCTTCGGGACAGAGGTTAATGAAAAACTGTTTTTT.

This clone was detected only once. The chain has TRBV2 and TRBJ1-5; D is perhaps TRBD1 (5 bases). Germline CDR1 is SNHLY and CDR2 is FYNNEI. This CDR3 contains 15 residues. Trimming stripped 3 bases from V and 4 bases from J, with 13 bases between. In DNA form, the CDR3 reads TGTGCCAGCAGTGAGGTGGGGGGGAGGAATCAGCCCCAGCATTTT. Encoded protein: CASSEVGGRNQPQHF.

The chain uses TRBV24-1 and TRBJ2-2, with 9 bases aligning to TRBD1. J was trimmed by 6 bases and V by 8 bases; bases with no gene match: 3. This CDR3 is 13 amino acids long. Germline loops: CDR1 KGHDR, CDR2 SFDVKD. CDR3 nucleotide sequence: TGTGCCACCACACAGGGGGCAGCCGGGGAGCTGTTTTTT. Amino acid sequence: CATTQGAAGELFF.

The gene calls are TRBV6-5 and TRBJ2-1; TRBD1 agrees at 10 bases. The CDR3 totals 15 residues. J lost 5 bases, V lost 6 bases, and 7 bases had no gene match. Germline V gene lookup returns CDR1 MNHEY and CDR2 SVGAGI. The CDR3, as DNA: TGTGCCAGCAGACTTCCGGGACAGGGGAACAATGAGCAGTTCTTC. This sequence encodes CASRLPGQGNNEQFF.

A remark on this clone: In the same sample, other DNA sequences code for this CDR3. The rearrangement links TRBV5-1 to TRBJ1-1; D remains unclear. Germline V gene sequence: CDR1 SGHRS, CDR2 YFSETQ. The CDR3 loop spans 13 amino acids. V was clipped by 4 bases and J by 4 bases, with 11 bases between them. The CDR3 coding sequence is TGCGCCAGCAGCCTAGCCGGTGCCACTGAAGCTTTCTTT. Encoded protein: CASSLAGATEAFF.

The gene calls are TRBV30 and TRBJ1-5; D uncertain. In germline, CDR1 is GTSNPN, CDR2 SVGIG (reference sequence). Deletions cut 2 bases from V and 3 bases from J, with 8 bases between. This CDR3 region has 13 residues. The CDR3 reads CAWSNWANQPQHF. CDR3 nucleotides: TGTGCCTGGAGTAACTGGGCCAATCAGCCCCAGCATTTT.

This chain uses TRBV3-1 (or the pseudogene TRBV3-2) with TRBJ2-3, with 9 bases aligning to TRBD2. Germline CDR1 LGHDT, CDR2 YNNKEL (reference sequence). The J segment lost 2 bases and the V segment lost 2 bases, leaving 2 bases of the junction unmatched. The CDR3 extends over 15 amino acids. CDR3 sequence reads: CASSQLAGTTDTQYF. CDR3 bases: TGTGCCAGCAGCCAACTAGCGGGGACCACAGATACGCAGTATTTT.